Listed here are 4 T cell receptor beta chains from one sample, sequenced in a study of blood T cell repertoires in COVID-19. Clones were read by immunoSEQ multiplex PCR, and TCRdb kept only the in-frame ones, dropping some. The repertoire includes roughly 250,000 clones, around three quarters of them detected once, and around 3.4% sits in the top ten. Sequencing input: peripheral blood. Receptors were obtained from an elderly woman with acute or convalescent COVID-19.

The rearrangement links TRBV3-1 (or the pseudogene TRBV3-2) to TRBJ1-2; tentatively, D is TRBD1 (6 bases). CDR3 length: 13 residues. Germline loops: CDR1 LGHDT, CDR2 YNNKEL (reference sequence). The germline V and J ends were trimmed by 5 bases and 8 bases, with 15 bases remaining between them. DNA of the CDR3: TGTGCCAGCAGCTTCGACAGGTCCGAAGGCTACACCTTC. Its translation is CASSFDRSEGYTF.

This chain links TRBV19 with TRBJ1-1; TRBD1 agrees at 9 bases. Germline trimming cut 6 bases from V and 5 bases from J; bases unmatched to any gene: 7. CDR1 is LNHDA, CDR2 SQIVND, per germline (reference sequence). The CDR3 sequence is 14 residues long. CDR3 in DNA: TGTGCCAGTAGCTACAGGGGGCAGGGAACTGAAGCTTTCTTT. Amino acid sequence: CASSYRGQGTEAFF.

The rearrangement uses TRBV5-4 and TRBJ1-2; D is perhaps TRBD1 (6 bases). V shed 0 bases and J shed 3 bases, with 6 bases lying between them. This CDR3 region has 13 residues. Looked up from germline, CDR1 is SGHNT and CDR2 is YYREEE (reference sequence). The CDR3, as DNA: TGTGCCAGCAGCTTGGCAGGGGACTATGGCTACACCTTC. Translated: CASSLAGDYGYTF. The full variable domain, with the rest looked up from reference TRBV5-4 and TRBJ1-2, is ETGVTQSPTHLIKTRGQQVTLRCSSQSGHNTVSWYQQALGQGPQFIFQYYREEENGRGNFPPRFSGLQFPNYSSELNVNALELDDSALYLCASSLAGDYGYTFGSGTRLTVV.

The rearrangement links TRBV15 to TRBJ1-3; D not resolved. The CDR3 has 15 amino acids. Germline V lookup: CDR1 LNHNV, CDR2 YYDKDF (reference sequence). Trimming stripped 1 base from V and 2 bases from J, with 9 bases between. The CDR3 protein is CATSRGGGTGNTIYF. CDR3 nucleotides: TGTGCCACCAGCAGAGGTGGAGGAACTGGAAACACCATATATTTT.